This T cell receptor beta chain was sequenced for a study of cytomegalovirus exposure and HLA in healthy donors. General observations from the study: Under in vitro conditions, three CMV-associated chains were confirmed as specific for CMV antigens.

Trimming pared 6 bases from V and 0 bases from J, leaving 14 bases between. There are 15 residues in the CDR3. The germline CDR1 and CDR2 sequences are LGHNA and YSLEER. Points on this clone: Its antigen is currently unknown.

13 Jbeta primers and 60 Vbeta primers were used for the PCR. TCRdb's copy holds only in-frame clones and misses some; the assay was immunoSEQ multiplex PCR. The data hold over 150,000 clones, with just under 80% observed a single time. This rearrangement joins TRBV4-3 to TRBJ1-1; TRBD1 is a possible D gene (6 bases). The TCR originated in a woman aged 50 to 60 in good health and CMV-seronegative. Sequencing was performed on PBMCs. CDR3 loop: CASRPTGTLNTEAFF. Here the CDR3 DNA reads TGCGCCAGCAGGCCCACCGGGACACTGAACACTGAAGCTTTCTTT.